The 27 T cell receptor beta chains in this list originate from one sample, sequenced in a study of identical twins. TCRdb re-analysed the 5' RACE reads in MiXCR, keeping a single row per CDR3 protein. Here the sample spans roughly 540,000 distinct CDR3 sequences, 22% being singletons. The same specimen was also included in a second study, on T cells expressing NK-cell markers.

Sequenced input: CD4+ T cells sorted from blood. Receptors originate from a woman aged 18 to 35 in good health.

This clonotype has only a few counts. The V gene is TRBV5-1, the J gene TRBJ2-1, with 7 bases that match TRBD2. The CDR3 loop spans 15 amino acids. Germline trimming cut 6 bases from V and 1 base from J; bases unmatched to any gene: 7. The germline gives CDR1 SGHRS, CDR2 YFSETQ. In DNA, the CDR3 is TGCGCCAGCACCCCCGGGACTAATTCCTACAATGAGCAGTTCTTC. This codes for CASTPGTNSYNEQFF.

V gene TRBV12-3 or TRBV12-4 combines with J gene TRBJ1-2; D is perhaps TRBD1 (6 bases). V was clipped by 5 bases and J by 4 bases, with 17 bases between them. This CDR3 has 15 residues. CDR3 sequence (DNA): TGTGCCAGCAGTCCCGCAGGGGCCGGGGGCTATGGCTACACCTTC. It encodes CASSPAGAGGYGYTF.

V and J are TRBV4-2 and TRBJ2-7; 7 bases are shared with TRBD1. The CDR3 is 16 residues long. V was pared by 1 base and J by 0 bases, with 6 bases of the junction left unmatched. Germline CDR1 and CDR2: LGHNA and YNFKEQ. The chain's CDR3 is CASSQGRTGLSYEQYF. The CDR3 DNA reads TGTGCCAGCAGCCAAGGGCGGACAGGCCTCTCCTACGAGCAGTACTTC.

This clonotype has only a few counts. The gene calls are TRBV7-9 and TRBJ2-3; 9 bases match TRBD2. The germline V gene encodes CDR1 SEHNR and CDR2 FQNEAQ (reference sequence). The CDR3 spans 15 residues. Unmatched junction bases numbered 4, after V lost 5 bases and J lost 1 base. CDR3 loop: CASSAGLAGTDTQYF. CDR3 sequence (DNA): TGTGCCAGCAGCGCGGGACTAGCAGGCACAGATACGCAGTATTTT. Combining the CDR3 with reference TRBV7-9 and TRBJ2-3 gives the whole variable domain DTGVSQNPRHKITKRGQNVTFRCDPISEHNRLYWYRQTLGQGPEFLTYFQNEAQLEKSRLLSDRFSAERPKGSFSTLEIQRTEQGDSAMYLCASSAGLAGTDTQYFGPGTRLTVL.

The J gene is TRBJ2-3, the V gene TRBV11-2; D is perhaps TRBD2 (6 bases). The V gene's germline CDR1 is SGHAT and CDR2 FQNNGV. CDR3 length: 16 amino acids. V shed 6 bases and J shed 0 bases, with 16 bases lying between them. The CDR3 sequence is CASSSNYGGSTDTQYF. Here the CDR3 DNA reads TGTGCCAGCAGTTCCAACTACGGAGGGAGCACAGATACGCAGTATTTT.

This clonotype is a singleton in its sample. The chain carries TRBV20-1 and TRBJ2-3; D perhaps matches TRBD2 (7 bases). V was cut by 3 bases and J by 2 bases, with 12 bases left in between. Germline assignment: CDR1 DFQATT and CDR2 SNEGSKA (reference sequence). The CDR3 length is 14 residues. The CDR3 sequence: CSASRGGHTDTQYF. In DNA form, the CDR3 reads TGCAGTGCTAGTAGGGGGGGACACACAGATACGCAGTATTTT.

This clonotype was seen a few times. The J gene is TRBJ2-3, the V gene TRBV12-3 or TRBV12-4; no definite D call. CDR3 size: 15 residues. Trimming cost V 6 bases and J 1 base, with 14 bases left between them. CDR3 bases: TGTGCCAGCAGCAATTCGGCCCGACGCACAGATACGCAGTATTTT. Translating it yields CASSNSARRTDTQYF.

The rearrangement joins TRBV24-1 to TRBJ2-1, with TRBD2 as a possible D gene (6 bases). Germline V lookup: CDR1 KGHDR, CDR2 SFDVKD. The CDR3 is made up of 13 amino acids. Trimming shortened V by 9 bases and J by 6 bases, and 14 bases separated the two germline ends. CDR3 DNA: TGTGCCACCGGGGGGAGAACGGGCAATGAGCAGTTCTTC. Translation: CATGGRTGNEQFF.

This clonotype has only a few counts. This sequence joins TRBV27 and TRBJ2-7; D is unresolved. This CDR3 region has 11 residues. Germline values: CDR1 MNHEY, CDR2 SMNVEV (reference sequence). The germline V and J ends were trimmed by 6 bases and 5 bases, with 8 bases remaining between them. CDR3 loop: CASRGRHEQYF. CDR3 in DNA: TGTGCCAGCAGAGGACGCCACGAGCAGTACTTC.

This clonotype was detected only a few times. The CDR3 loop is CATSDGGQGYGYTF. The CDR3 DNA is TGTGCCACCAGTGACGGGGGACAGGGCTATGGCTACACCTTC. V usage is TRBV24-1 and J usage is TRBJ1-2; 9 bases are shared with TRBD1. CDR1 KGHDR and CDR2 SFDVKD come from the germline V gene. CDR3 length equals 14 residues. The trim removed 4 bases at V and 4 bases at J, leaving 3 bases unmatched.

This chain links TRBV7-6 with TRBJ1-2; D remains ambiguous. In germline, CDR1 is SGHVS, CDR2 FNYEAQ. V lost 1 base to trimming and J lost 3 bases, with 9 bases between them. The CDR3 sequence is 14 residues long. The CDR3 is CASSLEWGDYGYTF. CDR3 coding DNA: TGTGCCAGCAGCTTAGAGTGGGGAGACTATGGCTACACCTTC.

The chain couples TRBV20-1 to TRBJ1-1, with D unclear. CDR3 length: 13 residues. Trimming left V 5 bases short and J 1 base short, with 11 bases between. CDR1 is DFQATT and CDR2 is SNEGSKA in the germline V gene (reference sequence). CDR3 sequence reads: CSAPGLGNTEAFF. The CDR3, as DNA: TGCAGTGCTCCCGGATTAGGGAACACTGAAGCTTTCTTT.

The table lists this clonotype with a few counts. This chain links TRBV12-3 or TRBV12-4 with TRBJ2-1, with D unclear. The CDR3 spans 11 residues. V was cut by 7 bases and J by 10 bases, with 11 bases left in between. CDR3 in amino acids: CASTASREQFF. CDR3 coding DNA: TGTGCCAGCACCGCTTCCCGGGAGCAGTTCTTC.

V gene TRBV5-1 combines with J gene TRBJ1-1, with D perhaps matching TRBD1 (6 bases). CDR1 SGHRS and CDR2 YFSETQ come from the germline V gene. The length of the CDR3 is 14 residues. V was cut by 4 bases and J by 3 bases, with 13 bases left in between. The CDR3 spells CASSRGGVDTEAFF. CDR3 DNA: TGCGCCAGCAGCCGGGGGGGCGTCGACACTGAAGCTTTCTTT.

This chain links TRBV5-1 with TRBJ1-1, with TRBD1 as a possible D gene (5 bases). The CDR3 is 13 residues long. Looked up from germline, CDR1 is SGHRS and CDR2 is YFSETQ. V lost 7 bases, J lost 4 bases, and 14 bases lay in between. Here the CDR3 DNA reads TGCGCCAGCGGAGGACATTTGGGCACTGAAGCTTTCTTT. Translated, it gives CASGGHLGTEAFF.

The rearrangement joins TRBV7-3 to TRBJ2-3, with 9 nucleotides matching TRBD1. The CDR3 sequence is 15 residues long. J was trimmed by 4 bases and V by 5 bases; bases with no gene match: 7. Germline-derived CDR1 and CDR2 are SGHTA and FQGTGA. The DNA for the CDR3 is TGTGCCAGCAGCCCGACCGGGACAGGGCCAGATACGCAGTATTTT. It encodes CASSPTGTGPDTQYF.

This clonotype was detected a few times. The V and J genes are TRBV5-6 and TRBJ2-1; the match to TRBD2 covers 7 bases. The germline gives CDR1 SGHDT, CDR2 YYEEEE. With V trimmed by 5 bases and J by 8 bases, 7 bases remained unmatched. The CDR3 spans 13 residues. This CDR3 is CASRALASYEQFF. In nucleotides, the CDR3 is TGTGCCAGCAGGGCACTAGCGTCATATGAGCAGTTCTTC.

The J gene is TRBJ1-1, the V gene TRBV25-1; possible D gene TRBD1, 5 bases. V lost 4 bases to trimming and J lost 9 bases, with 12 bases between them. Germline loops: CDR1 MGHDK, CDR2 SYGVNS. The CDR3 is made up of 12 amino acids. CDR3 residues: CASSATGLKAFF. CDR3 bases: TGTGCCAGCAGTGCCACAGGTTTGAAAGCTTTCTTT.

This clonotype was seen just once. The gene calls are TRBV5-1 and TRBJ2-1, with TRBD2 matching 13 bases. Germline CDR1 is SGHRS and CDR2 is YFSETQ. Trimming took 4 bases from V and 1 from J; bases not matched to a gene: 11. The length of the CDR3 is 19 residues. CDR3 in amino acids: CASSPRGLAGDTSYNEQFF. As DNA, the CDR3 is TGCGCCAGCAGCCCACGAGGACTAGCGGGAGATACGTCCTACAATGAGCAGTTCTTC.

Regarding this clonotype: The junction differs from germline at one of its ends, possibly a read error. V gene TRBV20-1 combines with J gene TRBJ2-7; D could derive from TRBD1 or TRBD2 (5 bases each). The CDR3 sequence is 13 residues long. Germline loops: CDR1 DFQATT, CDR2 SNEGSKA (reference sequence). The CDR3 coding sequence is TGCAGTGCCAGAGGGGTCGTCGGTTACGAGCAGTACTTC. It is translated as CSARGVVGYEQYF.

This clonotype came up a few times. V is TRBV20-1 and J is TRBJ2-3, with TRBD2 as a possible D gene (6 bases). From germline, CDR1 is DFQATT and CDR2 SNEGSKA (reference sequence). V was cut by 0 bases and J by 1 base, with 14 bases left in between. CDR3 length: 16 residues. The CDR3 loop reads CSARDLGRLGTDTQYF. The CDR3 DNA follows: TGCAGTGCTAGAGATTTAGGGAGGTTAGGCACAGATACGCAGTATTTT.

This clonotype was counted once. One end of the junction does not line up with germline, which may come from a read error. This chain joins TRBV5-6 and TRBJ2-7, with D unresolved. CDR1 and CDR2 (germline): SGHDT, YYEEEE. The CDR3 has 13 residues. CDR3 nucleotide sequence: TGTGCCAGGAGCTCAGGCCTCCGCTCCGAGCAGTACTTC. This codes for CARSSGLRSEQYF.

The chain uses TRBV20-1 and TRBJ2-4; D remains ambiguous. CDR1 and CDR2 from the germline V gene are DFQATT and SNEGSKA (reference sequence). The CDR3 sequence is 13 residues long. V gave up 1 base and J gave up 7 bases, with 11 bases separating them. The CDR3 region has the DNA TGCAGTGCTAGAGCCGGAAGAGAGAACATTCAGTACTTC. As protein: CSARAGRENIQYF.

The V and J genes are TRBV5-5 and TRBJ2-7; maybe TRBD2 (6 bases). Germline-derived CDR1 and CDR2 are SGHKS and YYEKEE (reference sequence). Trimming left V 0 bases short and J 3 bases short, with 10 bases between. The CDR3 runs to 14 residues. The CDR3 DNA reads TGTGCCAGCAGCTTGGCCCCGGGAGACTACGAGCAGTACTTC. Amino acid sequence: CASSLAPGDYEQYF.

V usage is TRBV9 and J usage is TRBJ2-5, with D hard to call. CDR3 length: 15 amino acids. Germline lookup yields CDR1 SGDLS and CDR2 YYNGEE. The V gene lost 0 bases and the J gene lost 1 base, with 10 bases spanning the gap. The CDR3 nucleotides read TGTGCCAGCAGCGTAGGTTTGGTTTCCCAAGAGACCCAGTACTTC. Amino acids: CASSVGLVSQETQYF. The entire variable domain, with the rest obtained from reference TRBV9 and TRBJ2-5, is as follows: DSGVTQTPKHLITATGQRVTLRCSPRSGDLSVYWYQQSLDQGLQFLIQYYNGEERAKGNILERFSAQQFPDLHSELNLSSLELGDSALYFCASSVGLVSQETQYFGPGTRLLVL.

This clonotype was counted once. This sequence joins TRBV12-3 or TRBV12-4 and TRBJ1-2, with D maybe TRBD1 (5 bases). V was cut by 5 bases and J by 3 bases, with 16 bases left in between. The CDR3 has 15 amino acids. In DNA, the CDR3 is TGTGCCAGCAGTGGCCCTGGGCGGGGGGACTATGGCTACACCTTC. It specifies CASSGPGRGDYGYTF.

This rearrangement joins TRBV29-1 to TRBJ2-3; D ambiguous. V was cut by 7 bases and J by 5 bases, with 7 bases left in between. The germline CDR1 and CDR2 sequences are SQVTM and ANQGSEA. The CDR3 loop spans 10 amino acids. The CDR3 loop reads CSGARDTQYF. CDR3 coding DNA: TGCAGCGGCGCTAGAGATACGCAGTATTTT.